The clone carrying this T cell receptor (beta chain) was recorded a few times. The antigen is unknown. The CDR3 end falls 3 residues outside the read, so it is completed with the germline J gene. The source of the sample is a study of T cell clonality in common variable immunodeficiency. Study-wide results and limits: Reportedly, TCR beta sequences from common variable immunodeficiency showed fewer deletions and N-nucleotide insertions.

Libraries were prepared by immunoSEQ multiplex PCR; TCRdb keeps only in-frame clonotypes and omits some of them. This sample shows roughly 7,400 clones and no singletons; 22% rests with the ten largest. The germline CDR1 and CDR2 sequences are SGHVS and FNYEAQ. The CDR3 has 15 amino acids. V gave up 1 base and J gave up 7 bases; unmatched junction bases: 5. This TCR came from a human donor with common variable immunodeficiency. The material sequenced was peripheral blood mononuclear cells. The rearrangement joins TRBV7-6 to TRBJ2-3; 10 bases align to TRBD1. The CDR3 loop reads CASSLGQGALYTQYF. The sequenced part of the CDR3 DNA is TGTGCCAGCAGCTTAGGACAGGGGGCGCTTTATACG.